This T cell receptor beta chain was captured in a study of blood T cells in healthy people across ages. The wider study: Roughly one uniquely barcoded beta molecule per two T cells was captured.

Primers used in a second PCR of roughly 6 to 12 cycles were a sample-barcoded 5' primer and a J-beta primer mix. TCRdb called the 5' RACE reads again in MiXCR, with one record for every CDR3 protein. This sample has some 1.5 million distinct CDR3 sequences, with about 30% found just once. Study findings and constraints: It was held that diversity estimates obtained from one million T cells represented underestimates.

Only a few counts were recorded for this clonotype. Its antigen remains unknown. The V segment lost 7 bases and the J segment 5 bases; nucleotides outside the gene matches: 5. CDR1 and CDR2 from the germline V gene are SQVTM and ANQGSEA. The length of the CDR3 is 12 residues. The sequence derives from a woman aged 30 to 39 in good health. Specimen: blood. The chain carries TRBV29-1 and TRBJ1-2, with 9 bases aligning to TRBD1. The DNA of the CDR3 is TGCAGCGCCGCCGGGACAGGGTATGGCTACACCTTC. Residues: CSAAGTGYGYTF.